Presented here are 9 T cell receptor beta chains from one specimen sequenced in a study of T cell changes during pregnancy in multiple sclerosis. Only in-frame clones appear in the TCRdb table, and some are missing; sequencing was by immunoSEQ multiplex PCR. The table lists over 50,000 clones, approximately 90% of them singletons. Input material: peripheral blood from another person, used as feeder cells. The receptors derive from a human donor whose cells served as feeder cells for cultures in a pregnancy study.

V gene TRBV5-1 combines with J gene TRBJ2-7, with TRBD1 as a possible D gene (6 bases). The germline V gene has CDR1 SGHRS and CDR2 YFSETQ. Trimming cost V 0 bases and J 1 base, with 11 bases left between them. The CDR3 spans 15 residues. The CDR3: CASSLDLDSSYEQYF. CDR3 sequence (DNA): TGCGCCAGCAGCTTGGACCTGGACAGTTCCTACGAGCAGTACTTC.

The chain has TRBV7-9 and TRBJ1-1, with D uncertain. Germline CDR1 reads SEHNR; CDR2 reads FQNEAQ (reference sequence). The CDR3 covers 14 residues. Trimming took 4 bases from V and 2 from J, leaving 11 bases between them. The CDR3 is CASSSRSGNTEAFF. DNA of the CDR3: TGTGCCAGCAGCTCAAGATCCGGTAACACTGAAGCTTTCTTT.

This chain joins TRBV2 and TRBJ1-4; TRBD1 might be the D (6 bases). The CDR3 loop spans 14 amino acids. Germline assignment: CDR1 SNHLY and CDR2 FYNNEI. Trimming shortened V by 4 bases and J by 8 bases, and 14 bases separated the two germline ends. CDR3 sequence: CASSGTVMGEKLFF. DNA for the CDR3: TGTGCCAGCAGTGGGACAGTTATGGGGGAAAAACTGTTTTTT.

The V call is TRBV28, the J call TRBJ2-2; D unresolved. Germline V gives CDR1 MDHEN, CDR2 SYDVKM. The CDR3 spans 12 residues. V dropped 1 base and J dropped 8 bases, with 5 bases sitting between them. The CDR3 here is CASSLFRGELFF. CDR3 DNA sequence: TGTGCCAGCAGTTTATTTAGGGGGGAGCTGTTTTTT.

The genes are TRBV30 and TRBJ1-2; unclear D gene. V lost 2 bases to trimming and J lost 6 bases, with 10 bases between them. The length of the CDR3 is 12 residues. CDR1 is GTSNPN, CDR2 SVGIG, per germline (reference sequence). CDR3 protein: CAWSRAGDGYTF. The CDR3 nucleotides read TGTGCCTGGAGTAGGGCTGGGGATGGCTACACCTTC.

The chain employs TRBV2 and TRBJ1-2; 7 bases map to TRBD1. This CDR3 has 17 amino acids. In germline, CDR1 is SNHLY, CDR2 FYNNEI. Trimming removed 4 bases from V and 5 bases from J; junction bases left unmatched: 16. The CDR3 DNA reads TGTGCCAGCAGTGCCCGGGACAGTTCCCCCGCAATATATGGCTACACCTTC. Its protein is CASSARDSSPAIYGYTF.

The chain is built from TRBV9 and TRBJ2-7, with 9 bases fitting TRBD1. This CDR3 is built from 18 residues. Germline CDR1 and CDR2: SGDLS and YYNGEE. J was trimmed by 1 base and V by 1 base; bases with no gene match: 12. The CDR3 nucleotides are TGTGCCAGCAGCGTACAAGGGACCGGGACAGGGAGTTCCTACGAGCAGTACTTC. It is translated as CASSVQGTGTGSSYEQYF.

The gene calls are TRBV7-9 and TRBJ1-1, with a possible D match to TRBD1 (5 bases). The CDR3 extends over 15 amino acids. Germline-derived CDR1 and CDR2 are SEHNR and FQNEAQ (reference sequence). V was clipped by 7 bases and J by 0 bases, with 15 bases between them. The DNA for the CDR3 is TGTGCCAGCAAGGCCCAGGGTGGGATGAACACTGAAGCTTTCTTT. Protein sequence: CASKAQGGMNTEAFF. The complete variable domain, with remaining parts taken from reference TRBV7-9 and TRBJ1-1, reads DTGVSQNPRHKITKRGQNVTFRCDPISEHNRLYWYRQTLGQGPEFLTYFQNEAQLEKSRLLSDRFSAERPKGSFSTLEIQRTEQGDSAMYLCASKAQGGMNTEAFFGQGTRLTVV.

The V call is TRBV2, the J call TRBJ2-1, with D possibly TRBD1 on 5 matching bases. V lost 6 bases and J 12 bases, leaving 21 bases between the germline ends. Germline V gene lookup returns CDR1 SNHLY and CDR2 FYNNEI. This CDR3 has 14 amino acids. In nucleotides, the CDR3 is TGTGCCAGCAGAACAGGCCTCGCCGTAGGCACGCAGTTCTTC. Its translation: CASRTGLAVGTQFF. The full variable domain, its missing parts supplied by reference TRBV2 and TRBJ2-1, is EPEVTQTPSHQVTQMGQEVILRCVPISNHLYFYWYRQILGQKVEFLVSFYNNEISEKSEIFDDQFSVERPDGSNFTLKIRSTKLEDSAMYFCASRTGLAVGTQFFGPGTRLTVL.